The clone carrying this T cell receptor (beta chain) was seen repeatedly, ten times or more. These data originate in a study of read filtering for tumor transcriptome and immune sequencing. The CDR3 is 17 residues long. The ends were cut back, 0 bases at V and 5 bases at J, with 17 bases in the middle. CDR1 is SGHTA, CDR2 FQGNSA, per germline. The library was built from roughly 400 ng RNA with molecular barcoded adaptors for alpha/delta and beta/gamma chains. Each CDR3 protein gets one entry after TCRdb re-called the reads with MiXCR. The sample consists of approximately 45,000 distinct CDR3 sequences, 15% to 20% of them appearing once.

This chain connects TRBV7-2 to TRBJ2-1, with TRBD1 as a possible D gene (5 bases). The TCR was taken from a donor older than 35 with multiple myeloma. Material: a population of CD138-negative cells sorted from bone marrow. The DNA of the CDR3 is TGTGCCAGCAGCTTAGCTCCGGACACCGCCTACGACAATGAGCAGTTCTTC. Its protein is CASSLAPDTAYDNEQFF.